The 19 T cell receptor beta chains reported below all come from one sample, sequenced in a study of blood T cell repertoires in COVID-19. Assay used: immunoSEQ multiplex PCR; TCRdb lists only in-frame clones, some missing. Of 60,000 to 75,000 clones in the sample, about 88% were seen once. Sequenced input: peripheral blood. Receptors originate from a man between 65 and 79 years old with active COVID-19.

This chain connects TRBV7-8 to TRBJ2-1, with D perhaps matching TRBD2 (6 bases). Trimming removed 5 bases from V and 6 bases from J, with 17 bases in between. The CDR3 is 15 residues long. CDR1 SGHVS and CDR2 FQNEAQ come from the germline V gene. As DNA, the CDR3 is TGTGCCAGCAGCACTAGCAGGAATGGGCCCAATGAGCAGTTCTTC. Translated, it gives CASSTSRNGPNEQFF.

The rearrangement joins TRBV28 to TRBJ1-2, with 9 bases lining up with TRBD1. Germline V gene data show CDR1 as MDHEN and CDR2 as SYDVKM. CDR3 length: 17 residues. The junction had 12 bases not matched to a gene; V was cut back by 5 bases and J by 2 bases. The CDR3 DNA is TGTGCCAGCAGTGGCTGGGGGACAGGGCTTCACAACTATGGCTACACCTTC. It codes for CASSGWGTGLHNYGYTF.

The rearrangement links TRBV7-2 to TRBJ2-3, with 15 positions matching TRBD2. The V gene end was trimmed by 5 bases and the J gene end by 8 bases; junction bases not matched to a gene: 5. The length of the CDR3 is 15 residues. Germline loops: CDR1 SGHTA, CDR2 FQGNSA. The CDR3 region has the DNA TGTGCCAGCAGCCCCGGACTAGCGGGAGGGGGTACGCAGTATTTT. Translated, it gives CASSPGLAGGGTQYF.

The chain is built from TRBV6-2 or TRBV6-3 and TRBJ1-5, with TRBD1 as a possible D gene (5 bases). The germline gives CDR1 MNHEY, CDR2 SVGEGT. V was pared by 0 bases and J by 1 base, with 7 bases between. The CDR3 has 15 residues. In DNA, the CDR3 is TGTGCCAGCAGTTACTCTGGGGCGAGCAATCAGCCCCAGCATTTT. The encoded protein is CASSYSGASNQPQHF.

This clone was observed a few times. The chain carries TRBV7-2 and TRBJ2-1; 7 nucleotides match TRBD2. V lost 4 bases and J lost 1; bases outside the gene matches: 4. The CDR3 has 15 residues. Germline CDR1 reads SGHTA; CDR2 reads FQGNSA. This chain's CDR3 is CASSSDSGSYNEQFF. As DNA, the CDR3 is TGTGCCAGCAGCTCGGATAGCGGGTCCTACAATGAGCAGTTCTTC.

V gene TRBV19 combines with J gene TRBJ1-2, with D possibly TRBD1 on 5 matching bases. V was trimmed by 7 bases and J by 4 bases, leaving 13 bases between them. The germline CDR1 and CDR2 sequences are LNHDA and SQIVND (reference sequence). The length of the CDR3 is 13 residues. CDR3 nucleotide sequence: TGTGCCAGTACCCGGGGGGGTCCCTATGGCTACACCTTC. Translation gives CASTRGGPYGYTF. Complete variable domain (other parts from reference TRBV19 and TRBJ1-2): DGGITQSPKYLFRKEGQNVTLSCEQNLNHDAMYWYRQDPGQGLRLIYYSQIVNDFQKGDIAEGYSVSREKKESFPLTVTSAQKNPTAFYLCASTRGGPYGYTFGSGTRLTVV.

This clone has a single count. The rearrangement joins TRBV7-2 to TRBJ2-3; D is perhaps TRBD2 (5 bases). Germline V CDR1 and CDR2: SGHTA, FQGNSA. Trimming cost V 7 bases and J 0 bases, with 14 bases left between them. This CDR3 has 15 amino acids. The chain's CDR3 is CASTRRFGSTDTQYF. CDR3 DNA sequence: TGTGCCAGCACCCGGAGGTTTGGGAGCACAGATACGCAGTATTTT.

This chain joins TRBV7-3 and TRBJ2-3; D possibly corresponds to TRBD1 (5 bases). Trimming left V 2 bases short and J 4 bases short, with 13 bases between. The germline gives CDR1 SGHTA, CDR2 FQGTGA. The CDR3 is 15 residues long. The DNA of the CDR3 is TGTGCCAGCAGCTTATGGGGCCTTGTCTCAGATACGCAGTATTTT. Residues: CASSLWGLVSDTQYF.

The chain uses TRBV5-8 and TRBJ2-7; 7 bases agree with TRBD1. The CDR3 loop spans 13 amino acids. V lost 3 bases, J lost 4 bases, and 4 bases stayed unmatched. CDR1 SGHTS and CDR2 YDEGEE come from the germline V gene. DNA for the CDR3: TGTGCCAGCAGCTCCGGGACAGTTTACGAGCAGTACTTC. Its protein product is CASSSGTVYEQYF.

The V and J genes are TRBV27 and TRBJ2-6; 7 bases fit TRBD1. The CDR3 loop spans 18 amino acids. Trimming cost V 3 bases and J 0 bases; bases outside gene matches: 8. Germline CDR1 MNHEY, CDR2 SMNVEV (reference sequence). The CDR3 DNA is TGTGCCAGCAGTTTCCGCTGGACAGGACCCTCTGGGGCCAACGTCCTGACTTTC. The encoded protein is CASSFRWTGPSGANVLTF.

The J gene is TRBJ1-2, the V gene TRBV18; D gene unclear. V was clipped by 2 bases and J by 4 bases, with 11 bases between them. The germline CDR1 and CDR2 sequences are KGHSH and LQKENI. The CDR3 sequence is 14 residues long. The CDR3 region is CASSPEADLYGYTF. The CDR3 DNA sequence: TGTGCCAGCTCACCAGAAGCGGACCTCTATGGCTACACCTTC.

V gene TRBV4-2 combines with J gene TRBJ2-5; the match to TRBD2 covers 16 bases. From germline, CDR1 is LGHNA and CDR2 YNFKEQ. The CDR3 consists of 18 residues. V was pared by 4 bases and J by 2 bases, with 7 bases of the junction left unmatched. The CDR3 nucleotides are TGTGCCAGCAGCCCCGGGACTAGCGGGAGGGGACTACAAGAGACCCAGTACTTC. This translates into CASSPGTSGRGLQETQYF.

The V and J genes are TRBV6-2 or TRBV6-3 and TRBJ2-1, with TRBD2 identical over 8 bases. Losses at the gene ends were 3 bases for V and 7 bases for J; bases not matched to a gene: 2. Per the germline V gene, CDR1 is MNHEY and CDR2 is SVGEGT. This CDR3 comprises 13 residues. The CDR3 is CASSYPGGNEQFF. The CDR3 nucleotides are TGTGCCAGCAGTTATCCGGGAGGGAATGAGCAGTTCTTC.

The rearrangement uses TRBV14 and TRBJ1-2; a weak D match, TRBD1 (5 bases). Trimming stripped 1 base from V and 4 bases from J, with 13 bases between. Germline CDR1 SGHDN, CDR2 FVKESK. The CDR3 consists of 15 residues. The CDR3 sequence: CASSQAGGVPYGYTF. The CDR3 coding sequence is TGTGCCAGCAGCCAAGCGGGGGGGGTCCCCTATGGCTACACCTTC.

The genes are TRBV7-2 and TRBJ1-4; no firm D call. Germline values: CDR1 SGHTA, CDR2 FQGNSA. V dropped 1 base and J dropped 5 bases, with 8 bases sitting between them. CDR3 length equals 14 residues. The CDR3 region has the DNA TGTGCCAGCAGCTTAGGACTAAACAATGAAAAACTGTTTTTT. It is translated as CASSLGLNNEKLFF.

CDR3 nucleotide sequence: TGTGCCAGCAGCTTATTGGTGAGCTCCTACGAGCAGTACTTC. Translated, it gives CASSLLVSSYEQYF. This chain links TRBV7-6 with TRBJ2-7; D gene uncertain. Germline values: CDR1 SGHVS, CDR2 FNYEAQ. The CDR3 is 14 amino acids. V was trimmed by 2 bases and J by 0 bases, leaving 8 bases between them.

The count of this clone is one. The chain couples TRBV7-2 to TRBJ2-3; 16 bases are a match to TRBD2. The CDR3 spans 18 residues. Per germline, CDR1 SGHTA and CDR2 FQGNSA. With V trimmed by 7 bases and J by 8 bases, 15 bases remained unmatched. In nucleotides, the CDR3 is TGTGCCAGCACCACTAGGGGGGGACTAGCGGGAGGGGTCGGTACGCAGTATTTT. Protein: CASTTRGGLAGGVGTQYF.

V and J are TRBV24-1 and TRBJ2-7; D is perhaps TRBD1 (5 bases). Germline V gene data show CDR1 as KGHDR and CDR2 as SFDVKD. V was clipped by 0 bases and J by 0 bases, with 11 bases between them. The CDR3 is made up of 16 amino acids. The CDR3 loop is CATSDLWQGSSYEQYF. In nucleotides, the CDR3 is TGTGCCACCAGTGATTTGTGGCAGGGCTCCTCCTACGAGCAGTACTTC.

The J gene is TRBJ2-5, the V gene TRBV5-1; 13 bases map to TRBD2. The J call is in doubt because the DNA end fits TRBJ2-7 better. From germline, CDR1 is SGHRS and CDR2 YFSETQ. CDR3 length: 17 amino acids. CDR3 loop: CASRLGTSGTQRYEQYF. The CDR3 coding sequence is TGCGCCAGCAGACTCGGGACTAGCGGGACCCAAAGGTACGAGCAGTACTTC.